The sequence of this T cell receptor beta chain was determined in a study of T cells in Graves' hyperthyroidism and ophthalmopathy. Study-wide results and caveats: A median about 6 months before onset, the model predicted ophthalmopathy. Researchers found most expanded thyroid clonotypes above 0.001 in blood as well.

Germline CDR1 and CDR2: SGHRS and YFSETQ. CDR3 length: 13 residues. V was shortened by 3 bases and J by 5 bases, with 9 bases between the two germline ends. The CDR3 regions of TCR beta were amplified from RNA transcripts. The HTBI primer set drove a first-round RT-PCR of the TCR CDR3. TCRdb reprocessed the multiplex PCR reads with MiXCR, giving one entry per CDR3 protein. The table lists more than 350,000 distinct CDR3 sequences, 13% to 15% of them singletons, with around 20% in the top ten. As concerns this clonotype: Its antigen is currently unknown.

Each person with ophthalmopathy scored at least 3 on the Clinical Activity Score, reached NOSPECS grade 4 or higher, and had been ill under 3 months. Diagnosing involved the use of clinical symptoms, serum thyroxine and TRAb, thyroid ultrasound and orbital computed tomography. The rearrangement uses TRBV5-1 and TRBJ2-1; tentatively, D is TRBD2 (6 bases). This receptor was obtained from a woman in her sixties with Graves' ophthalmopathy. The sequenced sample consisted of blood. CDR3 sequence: CASSSGLNNEQFF. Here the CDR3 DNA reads TGCGCCAGCAGCTCGGGACTCAACAATGAGCAGTTCTTC.